What follows are 10 T cell receptor beta chains derived from one specimen sequenced in a study of STAT5B mutations in CD4+ large granular lymphocyte leukemia. Assay: immunoSEQ multiplex PCR; the TCRdb copy retains only in-frame clones and omits some. The sample includes 25,000 to 35,000 clones, around 73% seen only once; the top ten take about 2.4%. The sample taken for sequencing was CD4+ T cells from blood buffy coats. The receptor set was obtained from a human donor in good health.

The chain links TRBV5-1 to TRBJ1-1; D is undetermined. Germline CDR1 and CDR2: SGHRS and YFSETQ. V gave up 3 bases and J gave up 5 bases, with 11 bases separating them. The length of the CDR3 is 13 residues. CDR3 coding DNA: TGCGCCAGCAGCTGGGAGGGAGGAACTGAAGCTTTCTTT. Protein: CASSWEGGTEAFF.

In its sample, this clone was seen a few times. This chain joins TRBV5-1 and TRBJ2-7; perhaps TRBD2 as D (6 bases). Trimming took off 4 bases at V and 3 bases at J, with 23 bases between the two ends. The CDR3 is 17 residues long. Germline V CDR1 and CDR2: SGHRS, YFSETQ. The CDR3: CASSPRLAGSTHYEQYF. CDR3 nucleotides: TGCGCCAGCAGCCCCCGCTTGGCGGGGTCGACACACTACGAGCAGTACTTC. Based on the CDR3 plus reference TRBV5-1 and TRBJ2-7, the full variable domain is KAGVTQTPRYLIKTRGQQVTLSCSPISGHRSVSWYQQTPGQGLQFLFEYFSETQRNKGNFPGRFSGRQFSNSRSEMNVSTLELGDSALYLCASSPRLAGSTHYEQYFGPGTRLTVT.

Only one count was recorded for this clone. The V call is TRBV6-1, the J call TRBJ2-7; tentatively, D is TRBD2 (5 bases). Germline loops: CDR1 MNHNS, CDR2 SASEGT. The CDR3 loop spans 17 amino acids. With 4 bases removed from V and 1 base from J, the gap between germline ends came to 20 bases. DNA of the CDR3: TGTGCCAGCAGTGCACCCCATAGCCGCCCGGGGTCCTACGAGCAGTACTTC. It is translated as CASSAPHSRPGSYEQYF.

The gene calls are TRBV11-2 and TRBJ1-4, with 8 bases lining up with TRBD1. CDR3 length: 14 residues. The V segment lost 5 bases and the J segment 8 bases; nucleotides outside the gene matches: 7. Germline CDR1 and CDR2: SGHAT and FQNNGV. CDR3: CASSPDRGREKLFF. Here the CDR3 DNA reads TGTGCCAGCAGCCCTGACAGGGGTCGGGAAAAACTGTTTTTT.

Only a few counts were recorded for this clone. The chain uses TRBV11-3 and TRBJ2-1; D may be TRBD2 (6 bases). The CDR3 length is 12 residues. In germline, CDR1 is SGHNT, CDR2 YENEEA. The V end lost 5 bases, the J end lost 10 bases, and 12 bases lay between the germline ends. CDR3 nucleotides: TGTGCCAGCAGCACACTGGAGGGGGAGCAGTTCTTC. This sequence encodes CASSTLEGEQFF.

The chain is built from TRBV10-1 and TRBJ2-3; D is unresolved. The CDR3 runs 15 residues. Germline-derived CDR1 and CDR2 are WNHNN and SYGVQD (reference sequence). V lost 0 bases and J 1 base, leaving 8 bases between the germline ends. The CDR3 is CASSESRHRTDTQYF. As DNA, the CDR3 is TGCGCCAGCAGTGAGTCGCGGCATCGCACAGATACGCAGTATTTT.

The genes are TRBV6-1 and TRBJ1-2, with D possibly TRBD1 on 6 matching bases. This CDR3 has 13 amino acids. The germline CDR1 and CDR2 sequences are MNHNS and SASEGT. The V end was cut by 6 bases, the J end by 5 bases, with 13 bases between. The CDR3: CASRSGGAYGYTF. CDR3 in DNA: TGTGCCAGCAGATCTGGGGGGGCTTATGGCTACACCTTC.

The rearrangement links TRBV6-5 to TRBJ1-2; the match to TRBD1 covers 8 bases. The CDR3 extends over 13 amino acids. Trimming took 9 bases from V and 4 from J; bases not matched to a gene: 7. Germline lookup yields CDR1 MNHEY and CDR2 SVGAGI. The CDR3 is CASTRQGTYGYTF. The CDR3 DNA follows: TGTGCCAGTACCAGACAGGGGACCTATGGCTACACCTTC.

This chain links TRBV28 with TRBJ2-1; tentative D call: TRBD2 (5 bases). CDR1 and CDR2 (germline): MDHEN, SYDVKM. The CDR3 covers 17 residues. Trimming pared 3 bases from V and 8 bases from J, leaving 23 bases between. The CDR3 protein is CASSFWDIGGMGYEQFF. The CDR3 nucleotides are TGTGCCAGCAGTTTTTGGGATATTGGAGGAATGGGCTATGAGCAGTTCTTC.

This chain joins TRBV18 and TRBJ2-7; 12 positions match TRBD1. V was clipped by 6 bases and J by 5 bases; unmatched bases: 8. The CDR3 runs 15 residues. Germline assignment: CDR1 KGHSH and CDR2 LQKENI. DNA for the CDR3: TGTGCCAGCTCCCCTTGGGGACAGGGGGCGAACGAGCAGTACTTC. Its protein product is CASSPWGQGANEQYF.